This entry is about one T cell receptor beta chain. Its antigen is still unknown. One end of the junction does not line up with germline, which may come from a read error. Different DNA sequences within this sample yield the same CDR3. 13 Jbeta primers and 60 Vbeta primers were used for the PCR. Only in-frame clones appear in the TCRdb table, and some are missing; sequencing was by immunoSEQ multiplex PCR. The data hold 150,000 to 200,000 clones, with around 83% observed a single time. This CDR3 comprises 16 residues. The germline V gene has CDR1 SGHDN and CDR2 FVKESK. The data were obtained in a study of cytomegalovirus exposure and HLA in healthy donors. Study conclusions and caveats: When a later analysis compared HLA-associated TCR beta chains with equally common others, the HLA-associated chains turned out to be more clonally expanded and to have lower generation probabilities. The Asian-associated ancestry cluster reportedly had fewer N-insertions than the approximately 690-donor mean in a later analysis. Later analysis showed most CMV-associated TCR beta chains appearing HLA-restricted. Solely CMV serostatus was available to characterize immune exposure.

This receptor was taken from a man aged 50 or older in good health and CMV-seropositive. This rearrangement joins TRBV14 to TRBJ2-7; 10 nucleotides align to TRBD2. The sample consisted of PBMCs. The CDR3 nucleotides are TGTGCCAGCAGCAGACCGACTAGCGGGCGATCCTATGAGCAGTACTTC. Translation gives CASSRPTSGRSYEQYF.